This T cell receptor beta chain came from a study of shared clonotypes between healthy human individuals. Study summary: Donor composition was a couple of women and a few men, aged 18 to 49.

Adult Caucasians living in Nashville, Tennessee made up all of the donors. Unsorted samples drew genomic DNA from 85 million to 90 million PBMCs. Researchers divided each subset's genomic DNA evenly across several immunoSEQ plates. Assay used: immunoSEQ multiplex PCR; TCRdb lists only in-frame clones, some missing. The sample lists some 510,000 clones; 70% to 80% were seen once. After removal of 5 bases from V and 5 bases from J, the junction contained 14 bases not matched to a gene. CDR1 MRHNA and CDR2 SNTAGT come from the germline V gene. This CDR3 spans 16 amino acids. This clonotype originated in a woman between 40 and 55 years old in good health. Some clones in this sample may be carry-over from other donors' samples. Source material: PBMCs. The chain combines TRBV6-4 with TRBJ2-7; 8 nucleotides line up with TRBD2. The CDR3 sequence: CASSRVDSGVCHEQYF. The CDR3 DNA is TGTGCCAGCAGTCGTGTCGATAGCGGGGTTTGCCACGAGCAGTACTTC.